This T cell receptor beta chain was captured by sequencing in a study of long-term antiretroviral therapy in people with HIV. Background on the study: The 2015 recommendation for immediate ART came about a decade after the earliest samples.

As for this clone: The antigen remains undetermined.

Study findings and constraints: Collection of the blood, which took place between the mid-2000s and the late 2010s, possibly occurred under older ART regimens.

Per donor, at least one pre-ART and at least two post-ART PBMC samples were obtained. Cryopreserved PBMC, at roughly 0.85-10 million per sample, were present before DNA extraction. An immunoSEQ assay, version v3.0, was performed at survey level. Generated by immunoSEQ multiplex PCR, the TCRdb table keeps only in-frame clones and is missing some. Of tens of thousands of clones listed, roughly 86% are singletons. This clonotype was obtained from a woman aged 45-65 years with HIV. Material: unsorted PBMCs, obtained 2.6 years after starting antiretroviral therapy.

CDR3 region: CASSTGQGSYEQYF. Here the CDR3 DNA reads TGTGCCAGTAGTACCGGTCAAGGCTCCTACGAGCAGTACTTC. J is TRBJ2-7 and V is TRBV19, with D hard to call. The CDR3 extends over 14 amino acids. With 4 bases removed from V and 0 bases from J, the gap between germline ends came to 10 bases. CDR1 and CDR2 (germline): LNHDA, SQIVND (reference sequence).